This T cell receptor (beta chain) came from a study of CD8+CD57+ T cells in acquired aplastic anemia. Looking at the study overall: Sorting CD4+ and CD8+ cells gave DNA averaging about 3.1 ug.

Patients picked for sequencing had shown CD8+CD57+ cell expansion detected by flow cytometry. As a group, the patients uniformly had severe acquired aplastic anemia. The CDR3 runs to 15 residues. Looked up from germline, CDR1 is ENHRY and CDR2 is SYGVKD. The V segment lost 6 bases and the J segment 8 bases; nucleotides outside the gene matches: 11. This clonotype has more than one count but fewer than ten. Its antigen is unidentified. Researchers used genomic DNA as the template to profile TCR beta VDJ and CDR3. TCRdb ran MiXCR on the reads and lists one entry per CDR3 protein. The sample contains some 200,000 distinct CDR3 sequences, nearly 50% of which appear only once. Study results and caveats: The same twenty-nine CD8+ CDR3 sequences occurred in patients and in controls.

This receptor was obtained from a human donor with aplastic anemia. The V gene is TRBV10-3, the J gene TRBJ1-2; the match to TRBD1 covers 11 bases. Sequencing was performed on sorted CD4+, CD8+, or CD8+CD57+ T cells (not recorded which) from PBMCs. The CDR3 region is CAIREDRGQRGGYTF. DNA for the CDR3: TGTGCCATCAGGGAGGACAGGGGGCAGAGGGGAGGCTACACCTTC.